These 24 T cell receptor beta chains originate from one sample sequenced in a study of tumor-infiltrating lymphocytes in primary liver carcinoma (dated by TCRdb to 2016 to 2017). Instrument used: Illumina HiSeq 2500. Starting from roughly 500 ng total RNA, TCRbeta-specific cDNA was produced by reverse transcription with a constant-region primer and ProtoScript II reverse transcriptase. Construction of the TCRbeta libraries relied on three nested rounds of multiplex PCR, following a slightly modified ARM-PCR procedure. The first two PCR rounds used multiplex TRBV1-TRBV30 forward primers with a Cbeta reverse primer, each for about 10 cycles. TCRdb trimmed the raw reads at Q25, called clones with MiXCR and kept productive beta chains. Rows with one shared CDR3 protein collapse into an entry with the most common genes and DNA. The sample has approximately 24,000 distinct CDR3 sequences on record, around three quarters of them singletons. The top ten hold 46% of the sample.

Total RNA and DNA were co-extracted from roughly 20-30 mg of bulk tissue with the AllPrep DNA/RNA mini kit, without cell sorting. Material: liver tumor tissue from sampling region 3. Read against the paper, the sample's cell subset or site label means: tumor region T3, left-lateral pole. These TCRs come from a man in his forties with primary liver carcinoma and hepatitis B virus infection.

Note on this clonotype: Likely a read error: the CDR3 ends without its conserved phenylalanine or tryptophan. The V and J genes are TRBV4-1 and TRBJ2-2; D is uncertain. Germline V gene sequence: CDR1 MGHRA, CDR2 YSYEKL. The CDR3 loop spans 12 amino acids. CDR3 DNA sequence: TGCGCCAGTAGCCAAGAAGCCGGGGAGCTGTTTCTT. This encodes CASSQEAGELFL.

Turning to this clonotype: One junction end disagrees with the germline gene, perhaps due to a read error. This chain links TRBV4-1 with TRBJ1-2; a weak D match, TRBD1 (5 bases). The CDR3 loop spans 14 amino acids. CDR1 and CDR2 (germline): MGHRA, YSYEKL. The CDR3 DNA is TGCGCCAGGAGCCAAGGGGACGGGAACCATGTCTACACCTTC. It specifies CARSQGDGNHVYTF.

Note on this clonotype: Mismatch with germline at one junction end may stem from a read error. This chain's CDR3 is CASNLTSGGGKDTQYF. The CDR3 bases are TGTGCCAGCAACCTAACTTCTGGCGGGGGGAAAGATACCCAGTACTTC. This sequence joins TRBV11-2 and TRBJ2-5, with TRBD2 matching over 8 bases. This CDR3 is built from 16 residues. Germline V lookup: CDR1 SGHAT, CDR2 FQNNGV.

This clonotype was counted at least ten times. This sequence joins TRBV5-4 and TRBJ2-1, with D perhaps TRBD2 (7 bases). CDR3 length: 18 amino acids. Deletions cut 2 bases from V and 0 bases from J, with 18 bases between. CDR1 is SGHNT and CDR2 is YYREEE in the germline V gene (reference sequence). In DNA form, the CDR3 reads TGTGCCAGCAGCTTAGGGGGGGCGGCCCTGAGCTCCTACAATGAGCAGTTCTTC. Its protein is CASSLGGAALSSYNEQFF.

This chain uses TRBV7-8 with TRBJ1-2; the D gene is possibly TRBD1 (5 bases). From germline, CDR1 is SGHVS and CDR2 FQNEAQ. Trimming removed 9 bases from V and 8 bases from J, with 28 bases in between. The CDR3 totals 16 residues. This CDR3 is CASNLEVGQGRRGYTF. The DNA for the CDR3 is TGTGCCAGTAACCTCGAAGTGGGGCAGGGTCGAAGAGGCTACACCTTC.

In its sample, this clonotype was seen a few times. A clone one base away is much larger, so this may be a read error. The CDR3 does not close with the conserved phenylalanine or tryptophan, likely indicating a read error. The V call is TRBV7-9, the J call TRBJ2-1; tentatively, D is TRBD2 (7 bases). CDR1 and CDR2 (germline): SEHNR, FQNEAQ (reference sequence). The germline V and J ends were trimmed by 3 bases and 7 bases, with 10 bases remaining between them. The CDR3 contains 13 residues. The chain's CDR3 is CASSFGGLNEQFI. DNA for the CDR3: TGTGCCAGCAGCTTCGGGGGGCTGAATGAGCAGTTCATC.

Details on this clonotype: At one boundary the junction diverges from the germline segment, which might be a read error. The V call is TRBV6-2 or TRBV6-3, the J call TRBJ1-1; no firm D call. The germline CDR1 and CDR2 sequences are MNHEY and SVGEGT. CDR3 length: 14 amino acids. The CDR3 here is CACSYPELIAEAFF. CDR3 nucleotides: TGTGCCTGCAGTTACCCAGAGCTGATCGCTGAAGCTTTCTTT.

Comments on this clonotype: A junction boundary mismatches the germline segment, possibly from a read error. This chain connects TRBV5-1 to TRBJ2-2; 9 bases are a match to TRBD1. The CDR3 has 16 residues. CDR1 is SGHRS and CDR2 is YFSETQ in the germline V gene. CDR3: CASSLAGTGNTGEPFF. CDR3 bases: TGCGCCAGCAGCCTAGCCGGGACAGGGAATACCGGGGAGCCGTTTTTT.

The chain couples TRBV7-3 to TRBJ2-2, with 9 bases identical to TRBD2. Trimming took 5 bases from V and 0 from J; bases not matched to a gene: 19. The CDR3 sequence is 21 residues long. The germline V gene has CDR1 SGHTA and CDR2 FQGTGA. The CDR3: CASSPRRLAGVRGPNTGELFF. CDR3 coding DNA: TGTGCCAGCAGCCCCCGTAGATTAGCGGGAGTACGAGGGCCGAACACCGGGGAGCTGTTTTTT.

This clonotype was counted between two and nine times. At one boundary the junction diverges from the germline segment, which might be a read error. The chain has TRBV4-1 and TRBJ2-3, with D maybe TRBD2 (5 bases). The CDR3 extends over 17 amino acids. Germline assignment: CDR1 MGHRA and CDR2 YSYEKL. The CDR3 spells CASSQDQRLPSIDTQYF. The CDR3 region has the DNA TGCGCCAGCAGCCAAGATCAGAGACTACCAAGCATAGATACGCAGTATTTT.

Turning to this clonotype: One end of the junction fails to match germline, which may point to a read error. The J gene is TRBJ2-5, the V gene TRBV12-3 or TRBV12-4, with D perhaps matching TRBD2 (6 bases). CDR3 length: 13 amino acids. The CDR3 sequence is CVTSLTVGGTQNF. The DNA for the CDR3 is TGTGTCACCAGTTTAACGGTTGGGGGGACCCAGAACTTC.

A note on this clonotype: The junction departs from the called germline gene at one end, perhaps through a read error. The chain carries TRBV4-2 and TRBJ2-3, with no clear D. The CDR3 sequence is 15 residues long. The germline CDR1 and CDR2 sequences are LGHNA and YNFKEQ. DNA of the CDR3: TGTGACAGCAGCCAAGGGAAGGAAGTGACAGATACGCAGTATTTT. Translation gives CDSSQGKEVTDTQYF.

As to this clonotype: The CDR3 ends on some other residue instead of the conserved phenylalanine or tryptophan, so this is likely a read error. The chain carries TRBV29-1 and TRBJ2-7, with TRBD2 as a possible D gene (6 bases). Germline CDR1 reads SQVTM; CDR2 reads ANQGSEA. Trimming took 7 bases from V and 2 from J, leaving 12 bases between them. The CDR3 totals 12 residues. The CDR3 nucleotides are TGCAGCGGTACTAGCAGCCCCTACGAGCAGTACATC. Translating it yields CSGTSSPYEQYI.

This clonotype turned up a few times. The junction does not match germline at one end; this may be a read error. The V and J genes are TRBV29-1 and TRBJ2-2, with 8 nucleotides matching TRBD1. This CDR3 contains 13 residues. CDR1 SQVTM and CDR2 ANQGSEA come from the germline V gene. The CDR3 region is CSLEGQGTGELFF. As DNA, the CDR3 is TGTAGCCTTGAAGGACAGGGCACCGGGGAGCTGTTTTTT.

In this sample, this clonotype turned up many times. The gene calls are TRBV11-2 and TRBJ2-1; 8 positions agree with TRBD2. The CDR3 loop spans 16 amino acids. Germline assignment: CDR1 SGHAT and CDR2 FQNNGV. The junction had 13 bases not matched to a gene; V was cut back by 3 bases and J by 9 bases. The CDR3 DNA reads as TGTGCCAGCAGCTTGGATATCGGACTAGCCACGGGTGAGCAGTTCTTC. Translating it yields CASSLDIGLATGEQFF.

Details on this clonotype: One end of the junction varies from germline; a read error may be responsible. This sequence joins TRBV5-1 and TRBJ2-2; D is possibly TRBD2 (5 bases). Germline assignment: CDR1 SGHRS and CDR2 YFSETQ. The CDR3 contains 16 residues. The CDR3 sequence: CASILADFDPAGELFF. The CDR3 region has the DNA TGCGCCAGCATCTTGGCGGACTTTGATCCCGCCGGGGAGTTGTTTTTT.

Note on this clonotype: The junction and the germline gene differ at one end; a read error may be behind it. V is TRBV6-1 and J is TRBJ2-6; the match to TRBD1 covers 10 bases. This CDR3 contains 16 residues. Germline V CDR1 and CDR2: MNHNS, SASEGT. This CDR3 reads CAGSPGTGAGTNVLTF. CDR3 sequence (DNA): TGTGCCGGCAGCCCCGGGACAGGGGCTGGGACCAACGTCCTGACTTTC.

The rearrangement joins TRBV10-2 to TRBJ2-3; no firm D call. The CDR3 sequence is 11 residues long. Germline CDR1 WSHSY, CDR2 SAAADI. In nucleotides, the CDR3 is TGCGTCAGTACCCCGGCAGATACGCAGTATTTT. Amino acid sequence: CVSTPADTQYF.

Concerning this clonotype itself: The junction shows a germline mismatch at one end, possibly a read error. The chain links TRBV5-6 to TRBJ2-2; D perhaps matches TRBD1 (6 bases). Looked up from germline, CDR1 is SGHDT and CDR2 is YYEEEE. The CDR3 runs to 15 residues. The CDR3 DNA is TGTGCTAGCAGCTCCGGGACAAGGGTGACCGGGGAGCTATTTTTT. Its protein is CASSSGTRVTGELFF.

Concerning this clonotype itself: It is likely a read error, because the conserved phenylalanine at the end of the CDR3 is missing. The chain combines TRBV15 with TRBJ2-5; 10 bases agree with TRBD1. Germline V gene data show CDR1 as LNHNV and CDR2 as YYDKDF (reference sequence). The J segment lost 7 bases and the V segment lost 4 bases, leaving 9 bases of the junction unmatched. The CDR3 has 15 residues. The chain's CDR3 is CATSNWTGGEVTQYL. The CDR3, as DNA: TGTGCCACCAGCAACTGGACAGGGGGTGAAGTGACCCAGTACTTA.

As regards this clonotype: Because the CDR3 is missing its conserved closing phenylalanine or tryptophan, this is likely a read error. The chain combines TRBV11-2 with TRBJ2-7, with D perhaps matching TRBD1 (6 bases). This CDR3 has 14 amino acids. Germline V gene lookup returns CDR1 SGHAT and CDR2 FQNNGV. CDR3 region: CASCFTLTGNEQYI. The CDR3 region has the DNA TGTGCCAGCTGCTTTACACTCACAGGGAACGAGCAGTACATC.

On this clonotype itself: At one of its ends the junction is not consistent with the germline gene, which may arise from a read error. The chain carries TRBV4-2 and TRBJ1-1, with 8 bases aligning to TRBD1. Germline CDR1 LGHNA, CDR2 YNFKEQ. The length of the CDR3 is 17 residues. This chain's CDR3 is CVSSEEYGQGFWTEAFF. CDR3 DNA sequence: TGTGTCAGCAGCGAAGAGTACGGACAGGGCTTTTGGACTGAAGCTTTCTTT.

The V gene is TRBV11-2, the J gene TRBJ2-2; 8 bases are shared with TRBD2. Germline CDR1 reads SGHAT; CDR2 reads FQNNGV. J was trimmed by 5 bases and V by 9 bases; bases with no gene match: 14. The CDR3 is made up of 16 amino acids. The CDR3 sequence is CASNLVALAGTGELFF. The CDR3 bases are TGTGCCAGTAACTTAGTGGCGCTAGCGGGTACCGGGGAGCTGTTTTTT. Based on the CDR3 plus reference TRBV11-2 and TRBJ2-2, the full variable domain is EAGVAQSPRYKIIEKRQSVAFWCNPISGHATLYWYQQILGQGPKLLIQFQNNGVVDDSQLPKDRFSAERLKGVDSTLKIQPAKLEDSAVYLCASNLVALAGTGELFFGEGSRLTVL.

As to this clonotype: The junction departs from the called germline gene at one end, perhaps through a read error. The chain links TRBV29-1 to TRBJ2-7; 8 bases line up with TRBD1. CDR3 size: 14 residues. CDR1 and CDR2 (germline): SQVTM, ANQGSEA. In DNA form, the CDR3 reads TGCAGCGTTTTGCAGGGGGCTTTATCCTGCGAGCAGTGCTTC. It specifies CSVLQGALSCEQCF.